Listed below are T cell receptor beta chains from one sample, sequenced in a study of a mutant IDH1 vaccine in newly diagnosed glioma. These receptors' targets are unknown. Generated by immunoSEQ multiplex PCR, the TCRdb table keeps only in-frame clones and is missing some. The table includes tens of thousands of clones, less than 85% detected once. The sample consisted of PBMCs, taken from a glioma patient whose treatment included an IDH1 peptide vaccine. These receptors originate from a woman under 30 with glioma. Some clones in this sample may be carry-over from other donors' samples. Both conserved end residues are trimmed from each CDR3.

V gene	CDR3 protein
TRBV27	ASSPNRYEQY
TRBV10-1	ATPTGGYGYT
TRBV4-3	ASSQDTDRELF
TRBV5-1	ASSWTSGRTDTQY
TRBV2	ASTQGYTEAF
TRBV5-1	ASSFPGGDGYT
TRBV6-5	ASSYSSVGENTEAF